This T cell receptor beta chain was observed in a study of response to subunit inactivated influenza vaccine. TCRdb fed the RT-PCR reads into MiXCR, producing one record per CDR3 protein. The table records about 520,000 distinct CDR3 sequences, about 25% of them present only once. CDR1 is LGHDT and CDR2 is YNNKEL in the germline V gene (reference sequence). With 4 bases removed from V and 2 bases from J, the gap between germline ends came to 12 bases. The CDR3 is 15 amino acids. Study-wide results and caveats: The authors proposed limited new T cell recruitment per seasonal influenza vaccination.

This clonotype turned up a few times. Its antigen is still unknown. The chain joins TRBV3-1 to TRBJ2-1; a weak D match, TRBD1 (7 bases). Sample: CD4+ T cells sorted from PBMCs, taken around 5 days after vaccination. This TCR derives from a man aged 50 to 59 who received an inactivated influenza vaccine. CDR3 region: CASSRGDSAYNEQFF. In DNA, the CDR3 is TGTGCCAGCAGCCGCGGGGACAGTGCCTACAATGAGCAGTTCTTC.